This TCR beta chain was identified in a study of vaccination and CD4 T cells after COVID-19. Study-wide context: In the convalescent cohort, there were six males and four females, two of them Hispanic.

Regarding treatment: approximately 9-day PBMC culture with coronavirus spike peptide pools or control peptides (ViraFEST assay). Study results and limitations: The median SARS-CoV-2-reactive clonotype number increased from approximately 21 to 38, without statistical significance.

This clonotype was observed once. Its antigen is still unknown. The Oncomine TCR Beta short-read assay was what sequenced the DNA obtained from cultured CD4+ T cells. Once CD4+ T cells had been cultured, genomic DNA was extracted from them. TCRdb recomputed calls from the PCR reads with MiXCR, one row per CDR3 protein. The sample records approximately 14,000 distinct CDR3 sequences, over 60% being singletons. The germline CDR1 and CDR2 sequences are MNHNS and SASEGT. The CDR3 has 15 residues. With 6 bases clipped from V and 1 base from J, the junction kept 4 bases outside the gene matches. Sequencing was carried out using CD4+ T cells from blood, cultured in vitro. The chain joins TRBV6-1 to TRBJ1-5; 9 nucleotides agree with TRBD1. The receptor comes from a human donor who had recovered from COVID-19. Here the CDR3 reads CASSAGTGSNQPQHF. Written as DNA, the CDR3 is TGTGCCAGCAGCGCGGGGACAGGGAGCAATCAGCCCCAGCATTTT.